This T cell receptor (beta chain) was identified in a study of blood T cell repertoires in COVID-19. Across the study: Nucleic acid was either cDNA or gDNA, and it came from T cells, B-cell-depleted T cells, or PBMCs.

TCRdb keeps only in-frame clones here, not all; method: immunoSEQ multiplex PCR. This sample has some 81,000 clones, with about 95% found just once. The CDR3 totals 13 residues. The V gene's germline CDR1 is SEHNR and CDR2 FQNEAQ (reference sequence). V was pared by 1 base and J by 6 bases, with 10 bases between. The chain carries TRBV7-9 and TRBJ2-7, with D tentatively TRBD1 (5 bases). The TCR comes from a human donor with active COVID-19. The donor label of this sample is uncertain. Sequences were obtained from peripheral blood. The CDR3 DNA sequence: TGTGCCAGCAGCTTAGGTCGTAGGGGCGAGCAGTACTTC. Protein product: CASSLGRRGEQYF.